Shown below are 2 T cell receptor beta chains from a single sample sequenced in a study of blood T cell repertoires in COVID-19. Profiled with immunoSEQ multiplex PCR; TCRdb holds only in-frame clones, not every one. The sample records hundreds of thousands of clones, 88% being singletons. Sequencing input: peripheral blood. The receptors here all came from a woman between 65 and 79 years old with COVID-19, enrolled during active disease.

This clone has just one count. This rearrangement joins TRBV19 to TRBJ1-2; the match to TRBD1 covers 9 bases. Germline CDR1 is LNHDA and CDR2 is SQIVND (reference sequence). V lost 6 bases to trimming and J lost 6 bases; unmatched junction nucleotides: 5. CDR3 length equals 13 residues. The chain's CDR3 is CASRWDRADGYTF. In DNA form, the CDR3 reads TGTGCCAGTAGATGGGACAGGGCGGATGGCTACACCTTC. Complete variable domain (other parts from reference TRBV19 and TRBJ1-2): DGGITQSPKYLFRKEGQNVTLSCEQNLNHDAMYWYRQDPGQGLRLIYYSQIVNDFQKGDIAEGYSVSREKKESFPLTVTSAQKNPTAFYLCASRWDRADGYTFGSGTRLTVV.

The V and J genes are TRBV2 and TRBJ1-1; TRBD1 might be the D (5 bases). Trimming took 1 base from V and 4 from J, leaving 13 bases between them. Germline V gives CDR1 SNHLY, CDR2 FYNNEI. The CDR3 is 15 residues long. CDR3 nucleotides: TGTGCCAGCAGTGAAGACCAGGGAATAGGCACTGAAGCTTTCTTT. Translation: CASSEDQGIGTEAFF. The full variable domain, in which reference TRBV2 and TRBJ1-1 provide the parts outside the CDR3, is EPEVTQTPSHQVTQMGQEVILRCVPISNHLYFYWYRQILGQKVEFLVSFYNNEISEKSEIFDDQFSVERPDGSNFTLKIRSTKLEDSAMYFCASSEDQGIGTEAFFGQGTRLTVV.